The 32 T cell receptor beta chains listed next were all sequenced from one sample in a study of CD8+ T cells in alopecia areata. Extraction of RNA preceded its reverse transcription into cDNA, which served as the sequencing template. The method was immunoSEQ multiplex PCR; TCRdb's version includes in-frame clones alone and lacks a portion of them. The sample lists roughly 120,000 clones, around 61% seen once, with approximately 2.8% in the top ten. Material: CD4+ T cells sorted from blood. Receptor source: a human donor in good health.

The rearrangement joins TRBV9 to TRBJ2-7, with 8 bases matching TRBD2. The germline V gene encodes CDR1 SGDLS and CDR2 YYNGEE. The trim removed 0 bases at V and 3 bases at J, leaving 5 bases unmatched. The CDR3 covers 15 residues. CDR3 DNA: TGTGCCAGCAGCGTAGCAGCGGGGGCCAACTACGAGCAGTACTTC. Translation: CASSVAAGANYEQYF.

A few counts support this clone. The rearrangement joins TRBV19 to TRBJ2-7; D is possibly TRBD1 or TRBD2 (5 bases each). The CDR3 loop spans 14 amino acids. V lost 1 base to trimming and J lost 1 base, with 8 bases between them. Germline V gives CDR1 LNHDA, CDR2 SQIVND (reference sequence). The CDR3 region is CASSIGGGSYEQYF. The CDR3 DNA sequence: TGTGCCAGTAGTATAGGTGGGGGTTCCTACGAGCAGTACTTC.

This clone was detected a few times. This chain connects TRBV29-1 to TRBJ2-1; D is perhaps TRBD2 (5 bases). There are 13 residues in the CDR3. V gave up 3 bases and J gave up 6 bases, with 12 bases separating them. Germline CDR1 and CDR2: SQVTM and ANQGSEA. The CDR3 DNA reads TGCAGCGTTGATAAGGCGACTACCAATGAGCAGTTCTTC. Translating it yields CSVDKATTNEQFF.

The chain joins TRBV10-3 to TRBJ2-3; a weak D match, TRBD2 (5 bases). V dropped 8 bases and J dropped 3 bases, with 9 bases sitting between them. Per germline, CDR1 ENHRY and CDR2 SYGVKD. CDR3 length equals 12 residues. The CDR3 nucleotides are TGTGCCATCGCGGGCGGAACAGATACGCAGTATTTT. Translating gives CAIAGGTDTQYF.

The chain uses TRBV19 and TRBJ2-1; TRBD2 agrees at 8 bases. CDR1 and CDR2 from the germline V gene are LNHDA and SQIVND (reference sequence). The junction had 9 bases not matched to a gene; V was cut back by 5 bases and J by 3 bases. The CDR3 has 16 amino acids. For the CDR3, the DNA is TGTGCCAGTAGTTCCCGCGCGGGGGGTGGCTACAATGAGCAGTTCTTC. It translates to CASSSRAGGGYNEQFF.

The chain combines TRBV27 with TRBJ2-5; 9 nucleotides agree with TRBD2. The V gene end was trimmed by 5 bases and the J gene end by 4 bases; junction bases not matched to a gene: 2. The CDR3 runs 13 residues. Germline V CDR1 and CDR2: MNHEY, SMNVEV (reference sequence). This chain's CDR3 is CASSGLALETQYF. The CDR3 DNA reads TGTGCCAGCAGTGGACTAGCGTTAGAGACCCAGTACTTC.

J is TRBJ1-3 and V is TRBV30; unclear D gene. Trimming shortened V by 2 bases and J by 0 bases, and 17 bases separated the two germline ends. The CDR3 consists of 17 residues. Germline lookup yields CDR1 GTSNPN and CDR2 SVGIG (reference sequence). DNA of the CDR3: TGTGCCTGGAGTCCCCTCGAAGGGCTTGCCTCTGGAAACACCATATATTTT. Translating gives CAWSPLEGLASGNTIYF.

This chain connects TRBV29-1 to TRBJ1-2; weak D call: TRBD1 (6 bases). The germline CDR1 and CDR2 sequences are SQVTM and ANQGSEA. CDR3 length equals 13 residues. V shed 1 base and J shed 4 bases, with 10 bases lying between them. CDR3 DNA sequence: TGCAGCGTTGAAGGGTTAGGGGGCTATGGCTACACCTTC. Translation: CSVEGLGGYGYTF. Supplemented by reference TRBV29-1 and TRBJ1-2, the full variable domain reads SAVISQKPSRDICQRGTSLTIQCQVDSQVTMMFWYRQQPGQSLTLIATANQGSEATYESGFVIDKFPISRPNLTFSTLTVSNMSPEDSSIYLCSVEGLGGYGYTFGSGTRLTVV.

This sequence joins TRBV7-8 and TRBJ2-5, with 8 bases lining up with TRBD2. The CDR3 is 16 residues long. Germline V gives CDR1 SGHVS, CDR2 FQNEAQ. Trimming cost V 1 base and J 1 base; bases outside gene matches: 5. The CDR3 region is CASSLEGGGRQETQYF. The CDR3 nucleotides read TGTGCCAGCAGCTTAGAGGGCGGGGGGCGCCAAGAGACCCAGTACTTC.

V usage is TRBV27 and J usage is TRBJ1-5, with 7 positions matching TRBD1. V shed 5 bases and J 0 bases; nucleotides not matched to a gene: 13. CDR1 and CDR2 (germline): MNHEY, SMNVEV (reference sequence). This CDR3 has 18 residues. The CDR3 nucleotides are TGTGCCAGCAGTCCGACAGGGAGAGGCGGAAATAGCAATCAGCCCCAGCATTTT. The encoded protein is CASSPTGRGGNSNQPQHF.

The chain couples TRBV30 to TRBJ1-3, with D hard to call. V lost 3 bases and J 1 base, leaving 4 bases between the germline ends. Germline values: CDR1 GTSNPN, CDR2 SVGIG (reference sequence). The CDR3 is 12 residues long. In DNA, the CDR3 is TGTGCCTGGAGCCCTTCTGGAAACACCATATATTTT. Translated: CAWSPSGNTIYF. Filled out from reference TRBV30 and TRBJ1-3, the complete variable domain reads SQTIHQWPATLVQPVGSPLSLECTVEGTSNPNLYWYRQAAGRGLQLLFYSVGIGQISSEVPQNLSASRPQDRQFILSSKKLLLSDSGFYLCAWSPSGNTIYFGEGSWLTVV.

This clone was seen a few times. The V and J genes are TRBV9 and TRBJ2-3, with D possibly being TRBD2 (6 bases). The germline V gene encodes CDR1 SGDLS and CDR2 YYNGEE. This CDR3 contains 16 residues. The V end lost 4 bases, the J end lost 0 bases, and 15 bases lay between the germline ends. This CDR3 is CASSPNGAGSTDTQYF. The CDR3 region has the DNA TGTGCCAGCAGCCCTAACGGTGCGGGGAGCACAGATACGCAGTATTTT.

This chain joins TRBV5-1 and TRBJ2-7; the match to TRBD2 covers 8 bases. CDR1 is SGHRS, CDR2 YFSETQ, per germline. Trimming at V came to 4 bases and at J to 0 bases, leaving 6 bases not matched to a gene. CDR3 length equals 15 residues. CDR3 protein: CASSGIAGSSYEQYF. CDR3 DNA sequence: TGCGCCAGCAGCGGAATAGCGGGGAGCTCCTACGAGCAGTACTTC.

Only a few counts were recorded for this clone. The V gene is TRBV4-2, the J gene TRBJ1-6; 11 bases are a match to TRBD1. The V segment lost 3 bases and the J segment 8 bases; nucleotides outside the gene matches: 9. CDR1 is LGHNA, CDR2 YNFKEQ, per germline. The CDR3 covers 17 residues. The CDR3 loop reads CASSQDPGTGGYSPLHF. The CDR3 nucleotides are TGTGCCAGCAGCCAGGACCCGGGGACAGGGGGGTATTCACCCCTCCACTTT.

The gene calls are TRBV19 and TRBJ1-5; no clear D gene. Germline values: CDR1 LNHDA, CDR2 SQIVND (reference sequence). Trimming left V 5 bases short and J 4 bases short, with 15 bases between. The CDR3 spans 15 residues. CDR3 loop: CASSPELGRNQPQHF. The DNA for the CDR3 is TGTGCCAGTAGTCCCGAACTAGGGCGAAATCAGCCCCAGCATTTT.

CDR3 amino acids: CASSPRQGGLGSPLHF. The CDR3 region has the DNA TGTGCCAGCAGCCCGAGACAAGGCGGGTTGGGATCACCCCTCCACTTT. V usage is TRBV7-8 and J usage is TRBJ1-6; D call uncertain. The CDR3 totals 16 residues. In germline, CDR1 is SGHVS, CDR2 FQNEAQ. The germline V and J ends were trimmed by 5 bases and 10 bases, with 21 bases remaining between them.

The gene calls are TRBV7-8 and TRBJ1-5; 9 bases fit TRBD1. The CDR3 length is 16 residues. The junction had 8 bases not matched to a gene; V was cut back by 5 bases and J by 3 bases. Germline V gene data show CDR1 as SGHVS and CDR2 as FQNEAQ. This CDR3 reads CASSPGTGRLNQPQHF. The CDR3 DNA reads as TGTGCCAGCAGCCCGGGGACAGGGCGACTCAATCAGCCCCAGCATTTT.

V gene TRBV5-1 combines with J gene TRBJ1-1; no reliable D call. Per the germline V gene, CDR1 is SGHRS and CDR2 is YFSETQ. This CDR3 is 14 amino acids long. V was cut by 4 bases and J by 4 bases, with 14 bases left in between. The CDR3 loop is CASSPGKGGTEAFF. CDR3 in DNA: TGCGCCAGCAGCCCCGGGAAGGGAGGCACTGAAGCTTTCTTT.

V and J are TRBV6-6 and TRBJ1-2; D is unresolved. Germline V gives CDR1 MNHNY, CDR2 SVGAGI (reference sequence). V was trimmed by 6 bases and J by 8 bases, leaving 10 bases between them. This CDR3 region has 11 residues. The CDR3 sequence is CASSPPDGYTF. CDR3 nucleotide sequence: TGTGCCAGCAGCCCGCCGGACGGCTACACCTTC.

CDR3 coding DNA: TGTGCCAGCAGCCCCTTGGCAGATACGCAGTATTTT. This sequence encodes CASSPLADTQYF. This rearrangement joins TRBV7-7 to TRBJ2-3; no clear D. V lost 5 bases and J lost 4, with 7 bases in between. The V gene's germline CDR1 is SSHAT and CDR2 FNYEAQ (reference sequence). The CDR3 runs 12 residues.

Here the CDR3 reads CAINPGGRDTQYF. The CDR3, as DNA: TGTGCCATCAATCCGGGGGGAAGGGATACGCAGTATTTT. The chain uses TRBV10-3 and TRBJ2-3; TRBD2 agrees at 7 bases. Losses at the gene ends were 7 bases for V and 6 bases for J; bases not matched to a gene: 7. The CDR3 totals 13 residues. Germline CDR1 and CDR2: ENHRY and SYGVKD.

This clone has only a few counts. The V gene is TRBV29-1, the J gene TRBJ1-2; D possibly corresponds to TRBD1 (5 bases). The CDR3 length is 12 residues. Germline assignment: CDR1 SQVTM and CDR2 ANQGSEA. V was cut by 7 bases and J by 3 bases, with 12 bases left in between. The CDR3 bases are TGCAGCGCCTCGACAGCTCACTATGGCTACACCTTC. Translated, it gives CSASTAHYGYTF.

This clone has just a few counts. The V and J genes are TRBV7-2 and TRBJ2-6; D not resolved. This CDR3 region has 14 residues. Trimming took off 3 bases at V and 0 bases at J, with 3 bases between the two ends. CDR1 is SGHTA and CDR2 is FQGNSA in the germline V gene. CDR3 nucleotides: TGTGCCAGCAGCTTTAACTCTGGGGCCAACGTCCTGACTTTC. Amino acids: CASSFNSGANVLTF.

The rearrangement joins TRBV29-1 to TRBJ2-7; 8 positions match TRBD1. Per germline, CDR1 SQVTM and CDR2 ANQGSEA. The V segment lost 7 bases and the J segment 2 bases; nucleotides outside the gene matches: 16. This CDR3 spans 16 amino acids. In DNA form, the CDR3 reads TGCAGCGCCCAGGGGTTGACAGGGGTCAACCCCTACGAGCAGTACTTC. It specifies CSAQGLTGVNPYEQYF.

The chain recombines TRBV29-1 with TRBJ1-6, with D tentatively TRBD1 (6 bases). V shed 7 bases and J shed 9 bases, with 19 bases lying between them. Germline V gene sequence: CDR1 SQVTM, CDR2 ANQGSEA. This CDR3 is built from 14 residues. The CDR3 DNA reads TGCAGCGCCATACAGGAGGGGGTTGGTTCACCCCTCCACTTT. Protein: CSAIQEGVGSPLHF.

This chain uses TRBV29-1 with TRBJ2-5; no clear D. The CDR3 has 12 amino acids. Germline values: CDR1 SQVTM, CDR2 ANQGSEA. V dropped 6 bases and J dropped 1 base, with 9 bases sitting between them. CDR3 DNA sequence: TGCAGCGTCATTCCTGGCCAAGAGACCCAGTACTTC. Translated: CSVIPGQETQYF.

The V call is TRBV5-1, the J call TRBJ2-3; a weak D match, TRBD2 (5 bases). V was clipped by 0 bases and J by 5 bases, with 10 bases between them. Germline-derived CDR1 and CDR2 are SGHRS and YFSETQ. CDR3 length: 14 residues. In DNA form, the CDR3 reads TGCGCCAGCAGCTTGGGATCCGGGGAAGATACGCAGTATTTT. It specifies CASSLGSGEDTQYF. Full variable domain (rest looked up from reference TRBV5-1 and TRBJ2-3): KAGVTQTPRYLIKTRGQQVTLSCSPISGHRSVSWYQQTPGQGLQFLFEYFSETQRNKGNFPGRFSGRQFSNSRSEMNVSTLELGDSALYLCASSLGSGEDTQYFGPGTRLTVL.

The rearrangement joins TRBV29-1 to TRBJ1-2; tentative D call: TRBD1 (5 bases). V gave up 2 bases and J gave up 6 bases, with 13 bases separating them. The CDR3 loop spans 13 amino acids. Germline V gene lookup returns CDR1 SQVTM and CDR2 ANQGSEA. This CDR3 reads CSVEHPGIHGYTF. CDR3 nucleotides: TGCAGCGTTGAACATCCAGGGATCCATGGCTACACCTTC.

The V call is TRBV29-1, the J call TRBJ2-2; D perhaps matches TRBD2 (6 bases). This CDR3 spans 15 amino acids. Germline V gene sequence: CDR1 SQVTM, CDR2 ANQGSEA. V gave up 4 bases and J gave up 6 bases, with 18 bases separating them. CDR3 residues: CSVGGVGEISGELFF. CDR3 bases: TGCAGCGTTGGCGGGGTAGGGGAAATCTCCGGGGAGCTGTTTTTT.

The chain carries TRBV29-1 and TRBJ2-4; possible D gene TRBD2, 5 bases. Germline loops: CDR1 SQVTM, CDR2 ANQGSEA. This CDR3 region has 11 residues. V lost 5 bases to trimming and J lost 6 bases, with 8 bases between them. This CDR3 is CSVHRGNIQYF. The CDR3 DNA is TGCAGCGTTCACCGGGGAAACATTCAGTACTTC.

This clone appeared a single time. The chain couples TRBV29-1 to TRBJ2-3; D possibly corresponds to TRBD1 (6 bases). The germline gives CDR1 SQVTM, CDR2 ANQGSEA. The CDR3 has 15 residues. The V end was cut by 3 bases, the J end by 1 base, with 14 bases between. CDR3: CSVDAGTMGTDTQYF. DNA of the CDR3: TGCAGCGTTGACGCCGGGACAATGGGCACAGATACGCAGTATTTT.

The chain uses TRBV6-1 and TRBJ1-2; D is ambiguous. CDR1 and CDR2 from the germline V gene are MNHNS and SASEGT. This CDR3 region has 14 residues. With 10 bases removed from V and 1 base from J, the gap between germline ends came to 16 bases. CDR3 sequence reads: CAIRGGWYNYGYTF. In nucleotides, the CDR3 is TGTGCCATCCGGGGAGGGTGGTATAACTATGGCTACACCTTC.